The 27 T cell receptor beta chains below were found in one sample sequenced in a study of T cell responses to AZD1222 COVID-19 vaccine. TCRdb's table, derived via immunoSEQ multiplex PCR, lists solely in-frame clones and lacks some. The sample lists 140,000 to 150,000 clones; under 95% were seen once. The material sequenced was peripheral blood, taken on day 0 of AZD1222 vaccination. These receptors were collected from an adult in good health.

The chain combines TRBV18 with TRBJ2-1; D is ambiguous. This CDR3 contains 13 residues. V lost 2 bases and J lost 5, with 7 bases in between. Germline lookup yields CDR1 KGHSH and CDR2 LQKENI. The CDR3 nucleotides read TGTGCCAGCTCACCATCGATAGACAATGAGCAGTTCTTC. This gives the protein CASSPSIDNEQFF.

The chain combines TRBV4-3 with TRBJ1-6; D remains ambiguous. The CDR3 loop spans 14 amino acids. The V gene lost 3 bases and the J gene lost 7 bases, with 10 bases spanning the gap. The V gene's germline CDR1 is LGHNA and CDR2 YSLEER. In DNA form, the CDR3 reads TGCGCCAGCAGCCACCCCGACCCAAATTCACCCCTCCACTTT. Translating gives CASSHPDPNSPLHF.

This chain connects TRBV3-1 (or the pseudogene TRBV3-2) to TRBJ1-3; D gene ambiguous. In germline, CDR1 is LGHDT, CDR2 YNNKEL (reference sequence). The CDR3 consists of 14 residues. Trimming shortened V by 0 bases and J by 2 bases, and 5 bases separated the two germline ends. The CDR3 spells CASSQESTGNTIYF. Written as DNA, the CDR3 is TGTGCCAGCAGCCAAGAGTCAACTGGAAACACCATATATTTT.

The rearrangement uses TRBV28 and TRBJ2-7, with D possibly matching TRBD1 (6 bases). This CDR3 spans 14 amino acids. Between the trimmed V and J ends, which lost 7 bases and 2 bases, there was a span of 15 bases. CDR1 MDHEN and CDR2 SYDVKM come from the germline V gene. CDR3 sequence (DNA): TGTGCCAGCATTCCCCGGACAGATCCCTACGAGCAGTACTTC. This translates into CASIPRTDPYEQYF.

The chain carries TRBV9 and TRBJ1-1; D ambiguous. The CDR3 contains 13 residues. From germline, CDR1 is SGDLS and CDR2 YYNGEE. Trimming left V 5 bases short and J 3 bases short, with 11 bases between. The CDR3 bases are TGTGCCAGCAGTGTGCTGGGTCACACTGAAGCTTTCTTT. This codes for CASSVLGHTEAFF.

CDR3 protein: CASSPGTSADTQYF. Here the CDR3 DNA reads TGTGCCAGCAGCCCCGGGACTAGCGCAGATACGCAGTATTTT. The rearrangement joins TRBV7-3 to TRBJ2-3; 10 bases align to TRBD2. The CDR3 consists of 14 residues. V dropped 5 bases and J dropped 4; count of bases not matched to a gene: 3. In germline, CDR1 is SGHTA, CDR2 FQGTGA.

V is TRBV15 and J is TRBJ1-2; D remains unclear. Germline lookup yields CDR1 LNHNV and CDR2 YYDKDF (reference sequence). Trimming removed 5 bases from V and 0 bases from J, with 13 bases in between. The CDR3 is 15 amino acids. This CDR3 is CATSEFYSTNYGYTF. CDR3 nucleotides: TGTGCCACCAGCGAATTTTACTCCACTAACTATGGCTACACCTTC.

The rearrangement links TRBV24-1 to TRBJ2-1; 7 nucleotides align to TRBD2. CDR1 KGHDR and CDR2 SFDVKD come from the germline V gene. The CDR3 covers 14 residues. Germline trimming cut 3 bases from V and 9 bases from J; bases unmatched to any gene: 7. CDR3 coding DNA: TGTGCCACCAGTGATGAGCGGGACTTCACTGAGCAGTTCTTC. Protein: CATSDERDFTEQFF.

The gene calls are TRBV28 and TRBJ2-2; no reliable D call. The germline gives CDR1 MDHEN, CDR2 SYDVKM. V was cut by 6 bases and J by 0 bases, with 14 bases left in between. The CDR3 length is 16 residues. As DNA, the CDR3 is TGTGCCAGCAGCCCCATTTCGCACGCGAACACCGGGGAGCTGTTTTTT. Translation: CASSPISHANTGELFF.

The chain uses TRBV20-1 and TRBJ2-1; no firm D call. The CDR3 contains 11 residues. Germline V gene sequence: CDR1 DFQATT, CDR2 SNEGSKA (reference sequence). Trimming stripped 6 bases from V and 6 bases from J, with 9 bases between. The CDR3 sequence is CSAPTRNEQFF. As DNA, the CDR3 is TGCAGTGCCCCTACCCGCAATGAGCAGTTCTTC.

The genes are TRBV2 and TRBJ2-1; 7 nucleotides agree with TRBD2. The CDR3 has 16 residues. Germline CDR1 is SNHLY and CDR2 is FYNNEI. V was pared by 5 bases and J by 7 bases, with 14 bases of the junction left unmatched. CDR3 in amino acids: CASSLARSGGYNEQFF. DNA for the CDR3: TGTGCCAGCAGTCTCGCCCGCTCGGGGGGATATAATGAGCAGTTCTTC.

The V call is TRBV7-9, the J call TRBJ2-5; the D gene could be TRBD1 or TRBD2 (5 bases each). Per germline, CDR1 SEHNR and CDR2 FQNEAQ (reference sequence). The CDR3 length is 16 residues. The V and J ends lost 3 bases and 5 bases respectively, with 19 bases between them. As DNA, the CDR3 is TGTGCCAGCAGCTTGAGGACGGCCTGGGGCGGGGAGACCCAGTACTTC. It is translated as CASSLRTAWGGETQYF.

The chain carries TRBV7-8 and TRBJ2-2; maybe TRBD2 (6 bases). Germline CDR1 and CDR2: SGHVS and FQNEAQ. Trimming shortened V by 0 bases and J by 4 bases, and 12 bases separated the two germline ends. The CDR3 is 16 amino acids. CDR3 loop: CASSLAPGLLTGELFF. The CDR3 DNA reads TGTGCCAGCAGCTTAGCGCCGGGACTTCTCACCGGGGAGCTGTTTTTT.

The V gene is TRBV7-3, the J gene TRBJ1-4; D call uncertain. Trimming cost V 2 bases and J 7 bases, with 11 bases left between them. There are 14 residues in the CDR3. From germline, CDR1 is SGHTA and CDR2 FQGTGA. This CDR3 is CASSLQARGEKLFF. CDR3 nucleotide sequence: TGTGCCAGCAGCTTACAGGCTCGCGGTGAAAAACTGTTTTTT. Full variable domain (remainder filled in from reference TRBV7-3 and TRBJ1-4): GAGVSQTPSNKVTEKGKYVELRCDPISGHTALYWYRQSLGQGPEFLIYFQGTGAADDSGLPNDRFFAVRPEGSVSTLKIQRTERGDSAVYLCASSLQARGEKLFFGSGTQLSVL.

The gene calls are TRBV18 and TRBJ1-1; weak D call: TRBD1 (5 bases). Germline-derived CDR1 and CDR2 are KGHSH and LQKENI. This CDR3 region has 13 residues. V lost 3 bases and J 5 bases, leaving 10 bases between the germline ends. CDR3 sequence reads: CASSPQGRTEAFF. CDR3 DNA: TGTGCCAGCTCACCGCAGGGACGGACTGAAGCTTTCTTT.

The count of this clone is one. CDR3 sequence: CASGPGSTYEQYF. DNA for the CDR3: TGTGCCAGCGGCCCGGGTTCCACCTACGAGCAGTACTTC. The V and J genes are TRBV6-7 and TRBJ2-7; unclear D gene. TRBV6-7 is known as an ORF, though its function is uncertain. V lost 8 bases and J 2 bases, leaving 13 bases between the germline ends. The length of the CDR3 is 13 residues.

The chain links TRBV28 to TRBJ2-4, with D perhaps matching TRBD1 (6 bases). With 5 bases removed from V and 8 bases from J, the gap between germline ends came to 10 bases. The CDR3 has 12 residues. CDR1 is MDHEN and CDR2 is SYDVKM in the germline V gene. DNA for the CDR3: TGTGCCAGCAGTACCCCAGGGGACATTCAGTACTTC. Encoded protein: CASSTPGDIQYF.

V is TRBV5-1 and J is TRBJ1-5; no clear D. The germline V gene encodes CDR1 SGHRS and CDR2 YFSETQ. V was cut by 0 bases and J by 5 bases, with 6 bases left in between. The CDR3 sequence is 13 residues long. In DNA form, the CDR3 reads TGCGCCAGCAGCTTGGATCCCGATCAGCCCCAGCATTTT. This translates into CASSLDPDQPQHF.

The rearrangement joins TRBV19 to TRBJ2-5; weak D call: TRBD1 (5 bases). The CDR3 is made up of 13 amino acids. Germline CDR1 reads LNHDA; CDR2 reads SQIVND (reference sequence). Trimming took off 3 bases at V and 5 bases at J, with 10 bases between the two ends. CDR3 loop: CASSIPGQETQYF. The CDR3, as DNA: TGTGCCAGTAGTATCCCAGGGCAGGAGACCCAGTACTTC.

The chain couples TRBV2 to TRBJ2-7, with D perhaps assigned TRBD1 or TRBD2 (5 bases each). V was pared by 2 bases and J by 5 bases, with 16 bases between. Germline CDR1 reads SNHLY; CDR2 reads FYNNEI. The CDR3 runs 15 residues. CDR3 sequence reads: CASSEFNFGGHEQYF. The CDR3 DNA follows: TGTGCCAGCAGTGAATTTAATTTTGGGGGTCACGAGCAGTACTTC.

J is TRBJ1-3 and V is TRBV18; 10 bases line up with TRBD1. Germline V CDR1 and CDR2: KGHSH, LQKENI. J was trimmed by 5 bases and V by 2 bases; bases with no gene match: 9. The CDR3 spans 17 residues. CDR3 loop: CASSPATGGPVRNTIYF. The CDR3 nucleotides are TGTGCCAGCTCACCAGCGACAGGGGGCCCTGTCAGAAACACCATATATTTT.

The genes are TRBV27 and TRBJ1-4; D not certain. Germline loops: CDR1 MNHEY, CDR2 SMNVEV (reference sequence). This CDR3 has 19 residues. Trimming cost V 5 bases and J 2 bases, with 24 bases left between them. CDR3 protein: CASSRKGWPAGATNEKLFF. In DNA form, the CDR3 reads TGTGCCAGCAGTCGAAAAGGGTGGCCCGCCGGCGCTACTAATGAAAAACTGTTTTTT.

The rearrangement joins TRBV19 to TRBJ1-6, with 8 bases that match TRBD1. This CDR3 is 17 amino acids long. With 5 bases clipped from V and 0 bases from J, the junction kept 6 bases outside the gene matches. Germline V gene sequence: CDR1 LNHDA, CDR2 SQIVND (reference sequence). In DNA, the CDR3 is TGTGCCAGTAGTTCGGGACAGGCAAGCTCCTATAATTCACCCCTCCACTTT. Protein: CASSSGQASSYNSPLHF. Using reference TRBV19 and TRBJ1-6 for the parts outside the CDR3, the full variable domain is DGGITQSPKYLFRKEGQNVTLSCEQNLNHDAMYWYRQDPGQGLRLIYYSQIVNDFQKGDIAEGYSVSREKKESFPLTVTSAQKNPTAFYLCASSSGQASSYNSPLHFGNGTRLTVT.

The chain has TRBV14 and TRBJ1-2; 8 bases are shared with TRBD1. The junction had 3 bases not matched to a gene; V was cut back by 1 base and J by 8 bases. CDR1 and CDR2 from the germline V gene are SGHDN and FVKESK. CDR3 size: 13 residues. In DNA, the CDR3 is TGTGCCAGCAGCCAAGGGACAGGGTGGGGCTACACCTTC. Amino acid sequence: CASSQGTGWGYTF.

The genes are TRBV10-3 and TRBJ1-2; 7 bases fit TRBD1. This CDR3 region has 14 residues. Trimming removed 11 bases from V and 4 bases from J; junction bases left unmatched: 13. The germline gives CDR1 ENHRY, CDR2 SYGVKD. CDR3 sequence reads: CAAQQGIPFYGYTF. The CDR3 DNA sequence: TGTGCCGCACAACAGGGGATCCCCTTCTATGGCTACACCTTC.

V is TRBV12-5 and J is TRBJ2-4, with 7 nucleotides matching TRBD1. The V and J ends lost 4 bases and 5 bases, in that order; junction bases with no gene match: 5. The CDR3 runs 14 residues. CDR1 is LGHNT, CDR2 FRNRAP, per germline. The CDR3 DNA reads TGTGCTAGTGGTTCCGGACAGGCGGAAAACATTCAGTACTTC. Its translation: CASGSGQAENIQYF. Based on the CDR3 plus reference TRBV12-5 and TRBJ2-4, the full variable domain is DARVTQTPRHKVTEMGQEVTMRCQPILGHNTVFWYRQTMMQGLELLAYFRNRAPLDDSGMPKDRFSAEMPDATLATLKIQPSEPRDSAVYFCASGSGQAENIQYFGAGTRLSVL.

This clone appeared once. The rearrangement uses TRBV7-9 and TRBJ2-2; D uncertain. The CDR3 is 10 amino acids. The germline V gene has CDR1 SEHNR and CDR2 FQNEAQ (reference sequence). Trimming left V 5 bases short and J 7 bases short, with 2 bases between. In DNA form, the CDR3 reads TGTGCCAGCAGCGGCGGGGAGCTGTTTTTT. This codes for CASSGGELFF.